This T cell receptor beta chain was retrieved from a study of cytomegalovirus exposure and HLA in healthy donors. The PCR made use of 60 Vbeta and 13 Jbeta primers. Assay used: immunoSEQ multiplex PCR; TCRdb lists only in-frame clones, some missing. The profile shows around 45,000 clones, 70% to 80% of them singletons. To note about this clone: At one of its ends the junction is not consistent with the germline gene, which may arise from a read error. The identical CDR3 is also encoded by other nucleotide sequences in the sample.

The CDR3 sequence is 15 residues long. Looked up from germline, CDR1 is MNHNS and CDR2 is SASEGT. The sample taken for sequencing was PBMCs. The TCR sequence derives from a man younger than 40 in good health and CMV-seronegative. This chain connects TRBV6-1 to TRBJ2-2; tentative D call: TRBD2 (5 bases). This CDR3 is CASSETGTNTGELFF. DNA of the CDR3: TGTGCAAGCAGTGAAACCGGGACGAACACCGGGGAGCTGTTTTTT.